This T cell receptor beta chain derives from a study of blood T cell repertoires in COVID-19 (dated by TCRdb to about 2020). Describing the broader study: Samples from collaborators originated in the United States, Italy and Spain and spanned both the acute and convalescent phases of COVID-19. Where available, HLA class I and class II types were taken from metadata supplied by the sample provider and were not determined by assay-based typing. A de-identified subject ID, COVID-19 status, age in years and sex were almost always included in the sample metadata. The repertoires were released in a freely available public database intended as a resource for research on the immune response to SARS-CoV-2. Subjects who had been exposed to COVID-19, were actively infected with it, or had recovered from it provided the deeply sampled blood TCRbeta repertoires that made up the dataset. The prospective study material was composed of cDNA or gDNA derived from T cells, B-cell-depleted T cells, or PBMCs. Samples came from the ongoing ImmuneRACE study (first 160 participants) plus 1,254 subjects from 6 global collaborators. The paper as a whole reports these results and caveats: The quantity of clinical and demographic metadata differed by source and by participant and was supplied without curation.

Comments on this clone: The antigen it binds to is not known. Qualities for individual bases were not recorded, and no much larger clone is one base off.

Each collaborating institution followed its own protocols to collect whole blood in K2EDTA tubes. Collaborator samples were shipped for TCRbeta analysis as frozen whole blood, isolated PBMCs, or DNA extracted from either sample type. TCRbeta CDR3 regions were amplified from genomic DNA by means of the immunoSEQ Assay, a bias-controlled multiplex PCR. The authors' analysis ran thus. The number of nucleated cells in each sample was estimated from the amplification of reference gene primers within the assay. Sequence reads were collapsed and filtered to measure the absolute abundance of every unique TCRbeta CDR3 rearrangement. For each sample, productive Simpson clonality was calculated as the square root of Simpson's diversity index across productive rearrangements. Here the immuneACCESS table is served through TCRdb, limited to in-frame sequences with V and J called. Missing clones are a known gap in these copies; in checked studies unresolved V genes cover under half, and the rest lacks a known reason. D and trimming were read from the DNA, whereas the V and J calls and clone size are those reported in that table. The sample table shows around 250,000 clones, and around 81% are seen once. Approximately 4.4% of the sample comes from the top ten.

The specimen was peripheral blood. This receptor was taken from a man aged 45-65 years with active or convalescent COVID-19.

The CDR3 protein is CASSPDGGYGYTF. The nucleotide sequence is TGCGCCAGCAGCCCGGACGGAGGCTATGGCTACACCTTC. The chain was built from TRBV5-1 and TRBJ1-2, with no confident D gene call. There are 13 amino acids in the CDR3, from cysteine to phenylalanine inclusive. CDR3 DNA is the only sequence kept; it has 39 bases, read in frame from the first base. Deletion took 4 bases off V and 4 bases off J, with a span of 11 bases between the germline ends. The germline V gene provides CDR1 SGHRS and CDR2 YFSETQ.